The subject of this entry is one T cell receptor beta chain. This sample was included in a study of blood T cell repertoires in COVID-19. Clones were read by immunoSEQ multiplex PCR, and TCRdb kept only the in-frame ones, dropping some. Of around 300,000 clones in the sample, roughly 90% are singletons; the top ten hold about 1.7%. J lost 0 bases, V lost 5 bases, and 8 bases had no gene match. This CDR3 spans 17 amino acids. Looked up from germline, CDR1 is SEHNR and CDR2 is FQNEAQ (reference sequence). The sequenced material came from PBMCs or T cells enriched from blood (not recorded which). The chain has TRBV7-9 and TRBJ2-1; 9 nucleotides match TRBD2. This receptor was taken from a young woman with acute COVID-19. CDR3 in amino acids: CASSRGNSGSSYNEQFF. The CDR3 region has the DNA TGTGCCAGCAGCCGCGGTAATAGCGGGAGCTCCTACAATGAGCAGTTCTTC.